Listed below are T cell receptor beta chains from one sample, sequenced in a study of blood T cell repertoires in COVID-19. The table came from immunoSEQ multiplex PCR; TCRdb's copy has only in-frame clones and leaves some out. The table has 200,000 to 250,000 clones, around 89% seen once. Input material: peripheral blood. These receptors originate from a man aged 30 to 45 with COVID-19, enrolled during active disease. The CDR3 runs from the conserved cysteine through the conserved F or W.

cdr3_aa: CASSQQGPSNQPQHF; j_call: TRBJ1-5; v_call: TRBV4-2
cdr3_aa: CASNLLAGGSNEQFF; j_call: TRBJ2-1; v_call: TRBV28
cdr3_aa: CASSPQGLPGVGTEAFF; j_call: TRBJ1-1; v_call: TRBV18
cdr3_aa: CASLRPETGNTEAFF; j_call: TRBJ1-1; v_call: TRBV6-5
cdr3_aa: CATSVLPGTTYGYTF; j_call: TRBJ1-2; v_call: TRBV24-1
cdr3_aa: CASSLEARVLLNTAFF; j_call: TRBJ1-1; v_call: TRBV7-2
cdr3_aa: CASSYEANTIYF; j_call: TRBJ1-3; v_call: TRBV19
cdr3_aa: CASSLVNGVEAFF; j_call: TRBJ1-1; v_call: TRBV7-2
cdr3_aa: CASSLLPTGSGELFF; j_call: TRBJ2-2; v_call: TRBV5-1
cdr3_aa: CATREGQVNSPLHF; j_call: TRBJ1-6; v_call: TRBV24-1
cdr3_aa: CASRKTGPNYGYTF; j_call: TRBJ1-2; v_call: TRBV2
cdr3_aa: CASSFTGDTDTQYF; j_call: TRBJ2-3; v_call: TRBV7-9
cdr3_aa: CASSDGLSGNTIYF; j_call: TRBJ1-3; v_call: TRBV2
cdr3_aa: CASSLSLAGARETQYF; j_call: TRBJ2-5; v_call: TRBV27
cdr3_aa: CASSADRGTNQETQYF; j_call: TRBJ2-5; v_call: TRBV19
cdr3_aa: CASSSRDRGGSPLHF; j_call: TRBJ1-6; v_call: TRBV5-4
cdr3_aa: CASSVGNSGGTDTQYF; j_call: TRBJ2-3; v_call: TRBV9
cdr3_aa: CASSVGSGQTYGYTF; j_call: TRBJ1-2; v_call: TRBV11-1
cdr3_aa: CASSPGTGGTEKLFF; j_call: TRBJ1-4; v_call: TRBV7-9
cdr3_aa: CASSQGGEGRVAAGASYEQYF; j_call: TRBJ2-7; v_call: TRBV4-2
cdr3_aa: CASIIRDRGLGYEQYF; j_call: TRBJ2-7; v_call: TRBV28
cdr3_aa: CASIPRPLNRSYNSPLHF; j_call: TRBJ1-6; v_call: TRBV23-1
cdr3_aa: CASSSPGQGPEQYF; j_call: TRBJ2-7; v_call: TRBV11-2
cdr3_aa: CASSRTSGSIIEYF; j_call: TRBJ2-7; v_call: TRBV6-5
cdr3_aa: CASSLAQPNTEAFF; j_call: TRBJ1-1; v_call: TRBV5-1
cdr3_aa: CASADRTEGGELFF; j_call: TRBJ2-2; v_call: TRBV6-4
cdr3_aa: CASSLAGGETQYF; j_call: TRBJ2-5; v_call: TRBV28
cdr3_aa: CATSRDWGRAAGRGETQYF; j_call: TRBJ2-5; v_call: TRBV15
cdr3_aa: CSLNRDNQETQYF; j_call: TRBJ2-5; v_call: TRBV29-1
cdr3_aa: CASSPIAVEEQYF; j_call: TRBJ2-7; v_call: TRBV28
cdr3_aa: CASSGTSGRAEQYF; j_call: TRBJ2-7; v_call: TRBV18
cdr3_aa: CASSSLRDRSYEQYF; j_call: TRBJ2-7; v_call: TRBV27
cdr3_aa: CASKLGHESYEQYF; j_call: TRBJ2-7; v_call: TRBV6-5
cdr3_aa: CAISGDNNQPQHF; j_call: TRBJ1-5; v_call: TRBV10-3
cdr3_aa: CASTQTSGRETQYF; j_call: TRBJ2-5; v_call: TRBV2
cdr3_aa: CASSSTGQDYGYTF; j_call: TRBJ1-2; v_call: TRBV28
cdr3_aa: CASSLGDRNEQFF; j_call: TRBJ2-1; v_call: TRBV5-4